This T cell receptor (beta chain) was captured by sequencing in a study of cytotoxic CD8 clonotypes in ibrutinib-treated CLL. The overall study: The taking of response samples occurred after a median roughly twelve months of treatment, with a range of 6 to 36. Study observations and caveats: The study sampled sustained-remission and progressing patients at different times.

Comments on this clone: Its antigen is unidentified.

Investigators sought sequencing depths of between 1 in 200,000 and 1 in 1 million T cells. The data were produced by immunoSEQ multiplex PCR, yet TCRdb's version contains in-frame clones alone and is incomplete. The repertoire holds nearly 300,000 clones, with more than 70% as singletons. The V segment lost 4 bases and the J segment 0 bases; nucleotides outside the gene matches: 12. This CDR3 contains 18 residues. Looked up from germline, CDR1 is SGHDN and CDR2 is FVKESK. This chain links TRBV14 with TRBJ2-4, with TRBD1 matching over 7 bases. The sequences come from PBMCs, collected at disease progression, from a patient treated with ibrutinib. The source of this sequence is a human donor with chronic lymphocytic leukemia. The CDR3 nucleotides read TGTGCCAGCAGCCCATACCTCGGGACAGAAGTAGCCAAAAACATTCAGTACTTC. Translated, it gives CASSPYLGTEVAKNIQYF.